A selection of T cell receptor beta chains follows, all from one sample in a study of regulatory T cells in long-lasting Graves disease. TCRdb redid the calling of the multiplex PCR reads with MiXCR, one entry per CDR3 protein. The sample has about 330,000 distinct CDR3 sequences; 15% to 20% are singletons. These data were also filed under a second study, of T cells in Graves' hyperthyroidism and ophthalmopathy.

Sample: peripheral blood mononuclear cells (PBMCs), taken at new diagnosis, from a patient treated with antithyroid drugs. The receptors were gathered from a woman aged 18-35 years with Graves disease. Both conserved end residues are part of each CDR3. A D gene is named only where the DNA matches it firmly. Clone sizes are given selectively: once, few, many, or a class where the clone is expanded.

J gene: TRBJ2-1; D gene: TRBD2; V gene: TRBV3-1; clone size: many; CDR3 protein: CASSPRGSGRANEQFF; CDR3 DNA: TGTGCCAGCAGCCCTAGGGGGAGCGGGAGGGCCAATGAGCAGTTCTTC
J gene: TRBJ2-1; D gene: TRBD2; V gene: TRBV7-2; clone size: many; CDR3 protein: CASSLVLAGEQFF; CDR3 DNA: TGTGCCAGCAGCTTAGTCTTAGCGGGTGAGCAGTTCTTC
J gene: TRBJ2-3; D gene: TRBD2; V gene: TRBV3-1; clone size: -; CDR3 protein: CASSQDLVEGLPTDPDTQYF; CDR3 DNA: TGTGCCAGCAGCCAAGATCTTGTTGAGGGACTACCGACTGATCCAGATACGCAGTATTTT
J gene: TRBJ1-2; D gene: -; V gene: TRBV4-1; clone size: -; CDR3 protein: CASSQEDGRGSGYTF; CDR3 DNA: TGCGCCAGCAGCCAAGAGGACGGCAGGGGAAGTGGCTACACCTTC
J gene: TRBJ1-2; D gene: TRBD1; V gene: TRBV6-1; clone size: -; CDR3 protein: CASSEAAGTGGGGYTF; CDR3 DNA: TGTGCCAGCAGTGAAGCGGCCGGGACAGGGGGCGGTGGCTACACCTTC
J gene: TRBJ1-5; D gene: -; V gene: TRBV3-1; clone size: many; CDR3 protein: CASSPRDSNQPQHF; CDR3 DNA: TGTGCCAGCTCACCCCGGGACAGCAATCAGCCCCAGCATTTT
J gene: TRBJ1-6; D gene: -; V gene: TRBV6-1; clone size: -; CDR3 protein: CASSLRGMGDSPLHF; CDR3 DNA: TGTGCCAGCAGCCTGAGGGGTATGGGGGATTCACCCCTCCACTTT
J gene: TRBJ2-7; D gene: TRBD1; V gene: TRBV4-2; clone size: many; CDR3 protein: CASSQGSTGAYEQYF; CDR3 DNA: TGTGCCAGCAGCCAAGGGTCGACAGGGGCCTACGAGCAGTACTTC
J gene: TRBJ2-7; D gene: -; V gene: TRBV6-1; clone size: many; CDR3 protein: CASSEAQAPYEQYF; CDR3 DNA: TGTGCCAGCAGTGAAGCACAGGCCCCCTACGAGCAGTACTTC
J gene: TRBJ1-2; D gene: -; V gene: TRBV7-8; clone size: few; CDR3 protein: CASSLDFLRGNYGYTF; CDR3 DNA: TGTGCCAGCAGCTTAGATTTCTTAAGGGGAAACTATGGCTACACCTTC
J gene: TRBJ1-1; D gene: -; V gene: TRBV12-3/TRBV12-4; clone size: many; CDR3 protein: CASSFRGGGTEAFF; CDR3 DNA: TGTGCCAGCAGTTTCAGAGGCGGTGGCACTGAAGCTTTCTTT
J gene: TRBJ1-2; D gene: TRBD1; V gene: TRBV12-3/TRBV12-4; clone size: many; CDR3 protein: CASSRAGGNYGYTF; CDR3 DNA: TGTGCCAGCTCTCGGGCAGGGGGCAACTATGGCTACACCTTC
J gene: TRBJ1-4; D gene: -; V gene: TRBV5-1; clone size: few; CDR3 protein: CASSPMVGSDATNEKLFF; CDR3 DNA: TGCGCCAGCAGCCCTATGGTTGGCAGCGATGCAACTAATGAAAAACTGTTTTTT
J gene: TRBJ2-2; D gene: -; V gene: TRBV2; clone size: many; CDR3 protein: CASSGANTGELFF; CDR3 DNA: TGTGCCAGCAGCGGAGCGAACACCGGGGAGCTGTTTTTT
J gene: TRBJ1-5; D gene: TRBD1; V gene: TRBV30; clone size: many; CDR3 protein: CAWGPGTGGRQPQHF; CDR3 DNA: TGTGCCTGGGGCCCCGGGACAGGGGGCAGGCAGCCCCAGCATTTT
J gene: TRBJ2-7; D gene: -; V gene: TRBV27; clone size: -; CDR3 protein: CASKMIGRATYEQYF; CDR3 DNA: TGTGCCAGCAAGATGATCGGCAGGGCGACCTACGAGCAGTACTTC
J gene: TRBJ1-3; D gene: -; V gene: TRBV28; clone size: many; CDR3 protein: CASISPGGSSGNTIYF; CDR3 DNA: TGTGCCAGCATCTCTCCCGGGGGCAGCTCTGGAAACACCATATATTTT
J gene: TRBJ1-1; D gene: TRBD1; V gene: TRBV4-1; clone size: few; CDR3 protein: CASSQASGTGNEAFF; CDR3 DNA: TGCGCCAGCAGCCAAGCAAGCGGGACAGGGAATGAAGCTTTCTTT
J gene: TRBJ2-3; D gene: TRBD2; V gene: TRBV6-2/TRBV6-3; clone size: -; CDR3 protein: CASSSQPGLNTQYF; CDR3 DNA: TGTGCCAGCAGTTCTCAACCGGGACTAAATACGCAGTATTTT
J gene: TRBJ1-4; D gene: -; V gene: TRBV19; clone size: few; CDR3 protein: CASSSRDLFNEKLFF; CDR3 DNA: TGTGCCAGTAGTTCACGGGACTTATTTAATGAAAAACTGTTTTTT
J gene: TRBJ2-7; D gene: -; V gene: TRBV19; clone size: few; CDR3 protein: CASSIGWEAYEQYF; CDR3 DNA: TGTGCCAGTAGTATCGGGTGGGAGGCCTACGAGCAGTACTTC
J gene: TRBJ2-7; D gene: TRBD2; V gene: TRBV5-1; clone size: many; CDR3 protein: CASSLGATSGSNEQYF; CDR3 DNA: TGCGCCAGCAGCTTGGGGGCGACTAGCGGGTCCAACGAGCAGTACTTC
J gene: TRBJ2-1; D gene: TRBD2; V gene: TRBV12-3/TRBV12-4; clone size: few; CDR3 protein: CASSLLASGGLRFF; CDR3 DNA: TGTGCCAGCAGTTTATTAGCTAGCGGGGGACTGCGGTTCTTC
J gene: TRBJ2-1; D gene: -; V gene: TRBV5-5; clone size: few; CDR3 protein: CASRRDFNNEQFF; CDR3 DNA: TGTGCCAGCAGGAGGGATTTCAACAATGAGCAGTTCTTC
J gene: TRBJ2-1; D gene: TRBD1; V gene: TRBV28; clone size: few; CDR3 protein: CASSLGTGPNEQFF; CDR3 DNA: TGTGCCAGCAGTCTCGGGACAGGTCCAAATGAGCAGTTCTTC
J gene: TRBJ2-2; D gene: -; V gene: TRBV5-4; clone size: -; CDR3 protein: CASSFGMSNTGGLFF; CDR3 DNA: TGTGCCAGCAGCTTCGGGATGTCGAACACCGGGGGGCTGTTTTTT
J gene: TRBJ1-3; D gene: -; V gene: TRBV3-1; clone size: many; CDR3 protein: CASSQGTASTGNTIYF; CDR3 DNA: TGTGCCAGCAGCCAAGGTACGGCCTCGACTGGAAACACCATATATTTT
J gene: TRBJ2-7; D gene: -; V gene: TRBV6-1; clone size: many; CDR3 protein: CASSDTGTLIEQYF; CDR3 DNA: TGTGCCAGCAGTGATACCGGGACTCTTATTGAGCAGTACTTC
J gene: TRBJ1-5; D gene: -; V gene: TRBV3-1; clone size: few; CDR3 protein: CASSRHEEPQHF; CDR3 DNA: TGTGCCAGCAGCCGCCACGAAGAGCCCCAGCATTTT
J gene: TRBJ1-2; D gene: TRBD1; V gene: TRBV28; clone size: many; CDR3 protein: CASSSGSDRGLYGYTF; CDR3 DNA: TGTGCCAGCAGCTCAGGAAGCGACAGGGGGCTCTATGGCTACACCTTC
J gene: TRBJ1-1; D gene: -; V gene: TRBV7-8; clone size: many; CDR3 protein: CASSLGGFMNTEAFF; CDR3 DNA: TGTGCCAGCAGCCTAGGCGGGTTTATGAACACTGAAGCTTTCTTT
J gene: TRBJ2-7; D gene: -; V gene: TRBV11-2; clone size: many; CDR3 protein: CASSLGVNYEQYF; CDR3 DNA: TGTGCCAGCAGCTTAGGGGTGAACTACGAGCAGTACTTC
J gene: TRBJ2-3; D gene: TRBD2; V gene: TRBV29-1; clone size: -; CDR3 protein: CRVSGRVSDTQYF; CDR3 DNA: TGCAGGGTGAGCGGGAGGGTATCAGATACGCAGTATTTT
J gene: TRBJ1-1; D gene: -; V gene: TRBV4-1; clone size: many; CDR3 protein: CASSVKDMNTEAFF; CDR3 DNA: TGCGCCAGCAGCGTTAAAGACATGAACACTGAAGCTTTCTTT
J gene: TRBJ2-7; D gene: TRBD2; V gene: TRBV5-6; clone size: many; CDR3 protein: CASSLELAASSYEQYF; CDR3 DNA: TGTGCCAGCAGCTTGGAACTAGCGGCTAGCTCCTACGAGCAGTACTTC
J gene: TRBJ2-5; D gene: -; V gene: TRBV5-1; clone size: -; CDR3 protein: CASSLGIAVETQYF; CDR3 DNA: TGCGCCAGCAGCTTGGGGATAGCGGTAGAGACCCAGTACTTC
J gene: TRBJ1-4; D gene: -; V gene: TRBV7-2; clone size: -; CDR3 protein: CASSLAEEKLFF; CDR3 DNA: TGTGCCAGCAGCTTAGCGGAAGAAAAACTGTTTTTT
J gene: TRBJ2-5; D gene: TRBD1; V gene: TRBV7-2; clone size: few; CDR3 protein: CASSMDREETQYF; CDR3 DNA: TGTGCCAGCAGCATGGACAGGGAAGAGACCCAGTACTTC
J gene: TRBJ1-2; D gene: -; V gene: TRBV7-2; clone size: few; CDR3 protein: CASSPLAGLYGYTF; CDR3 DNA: TGTGCCAGCAGCCCTCTAGCAGGGCTCTATGGCTACACCTTC
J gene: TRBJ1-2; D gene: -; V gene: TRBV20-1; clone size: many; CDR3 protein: CSAPEFGGYTF; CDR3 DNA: TGCAGTGCCCCCGAATTCGGGGGCTACACCTTC
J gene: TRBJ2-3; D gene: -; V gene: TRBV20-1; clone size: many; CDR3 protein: CSAPRRGLNTQYF; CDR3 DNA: TGCAGTGCCCCCAGGCGGGGCTTGAATACGCAGTATTTT
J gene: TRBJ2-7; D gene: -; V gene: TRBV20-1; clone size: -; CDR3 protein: CSARDLQSSYEQYF; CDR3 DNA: TGCAGTGCTAGAGATCTACAGAGCTCCTACGAGCAGTACTTC
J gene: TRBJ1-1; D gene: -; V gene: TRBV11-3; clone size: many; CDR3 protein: CASSLGGEEAFF; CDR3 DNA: TGTGCCAGCAGCTTAGGTGGTGAGGAAGCTTTCTTT
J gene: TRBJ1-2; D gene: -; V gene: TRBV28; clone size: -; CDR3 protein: CAGSLLGGTYGYTF; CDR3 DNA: TGTGCCGGCAGCTTATTGGGTGGAACCTATGGCTACACCTTC
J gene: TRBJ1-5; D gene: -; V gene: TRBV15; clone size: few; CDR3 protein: CATSKEARQPQHF; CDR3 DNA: TGTGCCACCAGCAAAGAGGCCCGGCAGCCCCAGCATTTT
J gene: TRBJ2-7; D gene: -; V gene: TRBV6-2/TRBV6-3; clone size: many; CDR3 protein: CASSALSEQYF; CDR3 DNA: TGTGCCAGCAGTGCTTTGAGCGAGCAGTACTTC
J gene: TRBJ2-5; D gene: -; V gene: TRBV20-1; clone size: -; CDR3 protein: CSARGALGETQYF; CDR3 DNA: TGCAGTGCTAGGGGGGCCCTGGGGGAGACCCAGTACTTC
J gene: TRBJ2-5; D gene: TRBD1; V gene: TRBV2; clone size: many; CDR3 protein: CASTASGQGPRTQYF; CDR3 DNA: TGTGCCAGCACCGCATCAGGACAGGGACCTAGGACCCAGTACTTC
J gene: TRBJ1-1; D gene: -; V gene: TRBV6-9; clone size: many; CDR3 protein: CASSYLLNTEAFF; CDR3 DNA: TGTGCCAGCAGTTACTTACTGAACACTGAAGCTTTCTTT
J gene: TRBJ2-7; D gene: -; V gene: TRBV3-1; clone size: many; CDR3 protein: CASSQGYEQYF; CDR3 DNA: TGTGCCAGCAGCCAAGGCTACGAGCAGTACTTC
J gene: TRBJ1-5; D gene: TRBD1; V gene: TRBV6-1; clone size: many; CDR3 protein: CASRPNSAQGKQPQHF; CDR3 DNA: TGTGCCAGCAGGCCGAATTCAGCACAGGGGAAACAGCCCCAGCATTTT
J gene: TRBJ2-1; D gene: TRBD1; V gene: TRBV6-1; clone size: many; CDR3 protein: CASSGDRGHDEQFF; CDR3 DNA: TGTGCCAGCAGCGGGGACAGGGGGCACGATGAGCAGTTCTTC
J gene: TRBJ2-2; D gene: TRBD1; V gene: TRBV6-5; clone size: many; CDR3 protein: CASSYHVRTGDPNTGELFF; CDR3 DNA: TGTGCCAGCAGTTACCACGTCAGGACAGGCGATCCGAACACCGGGGAGCTGTTTTTT
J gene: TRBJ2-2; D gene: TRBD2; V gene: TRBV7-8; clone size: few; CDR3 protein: CASSFRGLAGEAGELFF; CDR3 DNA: TGTGCCAGCAGCTTCCGCGGACTAGCGGGGGAAGCCGGGGAGCTGTTTTTT
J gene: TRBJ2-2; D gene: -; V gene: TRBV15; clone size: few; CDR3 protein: CATSRSGYTGELFF; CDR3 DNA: TGTGCCACCAGCAGATCCGGGTACACCGGGGAGCTGTTTTTT
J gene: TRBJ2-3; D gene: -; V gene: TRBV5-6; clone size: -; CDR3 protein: CASSPGTGQITDTQYF; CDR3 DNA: TGTGCCAGCAGCCCGGGGACCGGCCAAATAACAGATACGCAGTATTTT
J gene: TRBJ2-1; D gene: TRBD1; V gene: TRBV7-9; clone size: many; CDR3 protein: CASSSRDSNNEQFF; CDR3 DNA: TGTGCCAGCAGCTCCCGGGACAGTAACAATGAGCAGTTCTTC